This section outlines one TCR beta chain sequence together with its context. Per the germline V gene, CDR1 is SGHDN and CDR2 is FVKESK. This CDR3 is 17 amino acids long. The ends were cut back, 0 bases at V and 0 bases at J, with 12 bases in the middle. The entry originates in a study of CDR3 diversity in severe acne. Each CDR3 protein gets one entry after TCRdb re-called the PCR reads with MiXCR. The table has over 90,000 distinct CDR3 sequences, 51% seen once. V usage is TRBV14 and J usage is TRBJ2-4; D remains unclear. The sample was blood. The sequence came from a male donor with acne. CDR3 bases: TGTGCCAGCAGCCAAGAAACAGCCACTGTAGCCAAAAACATTCAGTACTTC. Translating it yields CASSQETATVAKNIQYF.